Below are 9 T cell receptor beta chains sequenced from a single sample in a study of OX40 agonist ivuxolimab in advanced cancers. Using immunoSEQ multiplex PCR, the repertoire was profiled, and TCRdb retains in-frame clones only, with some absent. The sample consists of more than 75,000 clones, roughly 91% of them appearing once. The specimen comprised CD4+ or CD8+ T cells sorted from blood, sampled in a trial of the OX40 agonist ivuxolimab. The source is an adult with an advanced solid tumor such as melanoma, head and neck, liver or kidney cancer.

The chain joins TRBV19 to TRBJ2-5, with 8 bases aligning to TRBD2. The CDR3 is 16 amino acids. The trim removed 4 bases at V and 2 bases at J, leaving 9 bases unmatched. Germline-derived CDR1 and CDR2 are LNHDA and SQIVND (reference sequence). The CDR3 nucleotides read TGTGCCAGTAGTACCGTTCTACTAGCGGAGCAAGAGACCCAGTACTTC. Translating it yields CASSTVLLAEQETQYF.

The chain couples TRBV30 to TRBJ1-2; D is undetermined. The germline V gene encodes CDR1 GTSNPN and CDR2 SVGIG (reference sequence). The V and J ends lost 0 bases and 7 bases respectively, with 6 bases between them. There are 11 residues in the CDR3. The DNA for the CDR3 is TGTGCCTGGAGTGTCGTAAGTGGCTACACCTTC. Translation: CAWSVVSGYTF.

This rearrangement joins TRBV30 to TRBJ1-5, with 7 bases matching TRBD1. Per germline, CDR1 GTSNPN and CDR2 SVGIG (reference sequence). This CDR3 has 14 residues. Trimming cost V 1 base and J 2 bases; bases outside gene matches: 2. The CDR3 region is CAWSGQGGNQPQHF. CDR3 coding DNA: TGTGCCTGGAGTGGCCAGGGGGGCAATCAGCCCCAGCATTTT.

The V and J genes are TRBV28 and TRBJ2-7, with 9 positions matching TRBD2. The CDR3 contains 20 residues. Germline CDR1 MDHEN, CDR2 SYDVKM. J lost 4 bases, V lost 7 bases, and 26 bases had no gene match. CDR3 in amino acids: CASKKSPWAGGTYSGYEQYF. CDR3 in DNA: TGTGCCAGCAAAAAAAGTCCTTGGGCGGGGGGGACTTATTCGGGTTACGAGCAGTACTTC.

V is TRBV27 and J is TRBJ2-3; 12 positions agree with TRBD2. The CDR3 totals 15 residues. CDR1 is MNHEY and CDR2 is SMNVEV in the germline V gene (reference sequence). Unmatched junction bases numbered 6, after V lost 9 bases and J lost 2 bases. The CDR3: CASGWTSGNTDTQYF. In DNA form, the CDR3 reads TGTGCCAGTGGCTGGACTAGCGGGAACACAGATACGCAGTATTTT.

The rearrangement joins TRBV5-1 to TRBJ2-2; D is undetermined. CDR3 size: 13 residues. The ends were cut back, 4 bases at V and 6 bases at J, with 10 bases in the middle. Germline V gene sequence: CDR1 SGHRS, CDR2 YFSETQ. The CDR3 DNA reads TGCGCCAGCAGCATGTCCCCGCCCGGGGAGCTGTTTTTT. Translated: CASSMSPPGELFF.

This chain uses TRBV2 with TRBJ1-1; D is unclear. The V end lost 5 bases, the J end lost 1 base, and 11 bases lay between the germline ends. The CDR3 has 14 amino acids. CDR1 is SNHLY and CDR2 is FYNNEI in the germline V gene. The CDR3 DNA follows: TGTGCCAGCAGTTGGACCTTGGGGAACACTGAAGCTTTCTTT. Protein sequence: CASSWTLGNTEAFF.

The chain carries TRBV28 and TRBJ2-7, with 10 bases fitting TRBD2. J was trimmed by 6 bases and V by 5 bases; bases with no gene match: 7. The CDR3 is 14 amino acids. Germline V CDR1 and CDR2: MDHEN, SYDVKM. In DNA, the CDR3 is TGTGCCAGCAGTAGTAGCGGGAGGTTAGGCGAGCAGTACTTC. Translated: CASSSSGRLGEQYF.

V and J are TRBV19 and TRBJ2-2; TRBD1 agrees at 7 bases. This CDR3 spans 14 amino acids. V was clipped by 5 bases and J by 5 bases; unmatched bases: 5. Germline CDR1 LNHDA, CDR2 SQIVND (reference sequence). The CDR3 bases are TGTGCCAGTAGTGTTAACAGGGGTACCGGGGAGCTGTTTTTT. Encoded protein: CASSVNRGTGELFF. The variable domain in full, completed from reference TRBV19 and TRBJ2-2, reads DGGITQSPKYLFRKEGQNVTLSCEQNLNHDAMYWYRQDPGQGLRLIYYSQIVNDFQKGDIAEGYSVSREKKESFPLTVTSAQKNPTAFYLCASSVNRGTGELFFGEGSRLTVL.